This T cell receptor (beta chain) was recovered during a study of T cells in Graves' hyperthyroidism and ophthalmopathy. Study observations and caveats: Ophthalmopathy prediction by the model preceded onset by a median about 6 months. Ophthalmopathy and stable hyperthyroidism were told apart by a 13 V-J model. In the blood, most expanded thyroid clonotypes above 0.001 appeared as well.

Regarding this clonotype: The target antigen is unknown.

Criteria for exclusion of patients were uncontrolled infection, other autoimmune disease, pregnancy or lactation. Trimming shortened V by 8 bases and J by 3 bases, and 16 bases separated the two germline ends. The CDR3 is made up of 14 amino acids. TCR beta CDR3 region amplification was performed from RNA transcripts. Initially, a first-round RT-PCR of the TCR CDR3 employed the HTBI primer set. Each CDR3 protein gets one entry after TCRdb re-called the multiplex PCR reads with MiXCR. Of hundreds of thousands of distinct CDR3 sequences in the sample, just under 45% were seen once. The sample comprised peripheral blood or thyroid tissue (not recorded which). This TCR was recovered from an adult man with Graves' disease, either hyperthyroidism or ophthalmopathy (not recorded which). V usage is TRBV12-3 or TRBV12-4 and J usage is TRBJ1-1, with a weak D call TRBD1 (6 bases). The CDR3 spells CASGTGIGYTEAFF. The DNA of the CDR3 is TGTGCCAGCGGCACAGGGATTGGGTACACTGAAGCTTTCTTT.